This paragraph reports one T cell receptor (beta chain). The entry originates in a study of molecular identifiers for immune sequencing clone quantification. Using its own MiXCR run on the PCR reads, TCRdb lists one record per CDR3 protein. The sample records approximately 97,000 distinct CDR3 sequences, about 24% being singletons. A CD8+CD4-CCR7+CD45RA+ gate was used to sort naive CD8 T cells. This sequence was found in a human donor in good health. Some libraries in this study had Jurkat cell RNA spiked in. The specimen was naive CD8+ T cells from blood, with Jurkat cell RNA spiked in. Subset denoted: FACS-sorted CD8+CD4-CCR7+CD45RA+ naive T cells.

CDR3 coding DNA: TGTGCCACCAGTGGGGGGTTTGGTCAGCCCCAGCATTTT. This gives the protein CATSGGFGQPQHF. The chain uses TRBV24-1 and TRBJ1-5, with a weak D call TRBD1 (5 bases). Germline V gives CDR1 KGHDR, CDR2 SFDVKD. Between the trimmed V and J ends, which lost 5 bases and 6 bases, there was a span of 10 bases. The CDR3 runs to 13 residues.